The present TCR beta chain was sequenced within a study of T cells in localized non-small cell lung cancer. V lost 0 bases and J 1 base, leaving 13 bases between the germline ends. The length of the CDR3 is 17 residues. Germline loops: CDR1 SGHDN, CDR2 FVKESK. Libraries were prepared by immunoSEQ multiplex PCR; TCRdb keeps only in-frame clonotypes and omits some of them. The data show over 35,000 clones, with 80% to 85% seen just once and around 7.8% held by the top ten. Specimen: peripheral blood mononuclear cells, collected before any cancer treatment. The J gene is TRBJ1-3, the V gene TRBV14, with D uncertain. This receptor was obtained from an older male donor with stage II lung adenocarcinoma. This CDR3 reads CASSQDRTPGSGNTIYF. CDR3 DNA sequence: TGTGCCAGCAGCCAAGATCGGACTCCGGGTTCTGGAAACACCATATATTTT.